A single sample is the source of the 13 T cell receptor beta chains below, sequenced in a study of cytomegalovirus exposure and HLA in healthy donors. This PCR relied on a set of 60 Vbeta primers and 13 Jbeta primers. The repertoire was sequenced with immunoSEQ multiplex PCR; TCRdb's copy has only in-frame clones and lacks some. Counted here are some 160,000 clones, roughly 80% occurring once; the ten biggest clones make up 1.5% to 2.5%. Sequencing input: PBMCs. These receptors originate from a man aged 18 to 29 in good health and CMV-seronegative.

This chain connects TRBV10-3 to TRBJ2-1; a weak D match, TRBD2 (5 bases). The CDR3 extends over 14 amino acids. The V gene's germline CDR1 is ENHRY and CDR2 SYGVKD. The V end was cut by 6 bases, the J end by 3 bases, with 12 bases between. The CDR3 bases are TGTGCCATCAGATCCGGGGTCAGCTACAATGAGCAGTTCTTC. Encoded protein: CAIRSGVSYNEQFF.

The chain joins TRBV2 to TRBJ2-1; 7 bases agree with TRBD2. Germline V gene lookup returns CDR1 SNHLY and CDR2 FYNNEI. The CDR3 extends over 13 amino acids. V was pared by 3 bases and J by 7 bases, with 3 bases of the junction left unmatched. This chain's CDR3 is CASSEQRDNEQFF. The CDR3 region has the DNA TGTGCCAGCAGTGAGCAGCGGGATAATGAGCAGTTCTTC.

This clone was counted once. This rearrangement joins TRBV5-1 to TRBJ1-6; 8 nucleotides match TRBD1. CDR1 is SGHRS and CDR2 is YFSETQ in the germline V gene. Losses at the gene ends were 2 bases for V and 10 bases for J; bases not matched to a gene: 5. The CDR3 is 14 amino acids. The CDR3 reads CASSLRTGWSPLHF. In nucleotides, the CDR3 is TGCGCCAGCAGCTTACGGACAGGGTGGTCACCCCTCCACTTT.

This chain connects TRBV4-1 to TRBJ1-2; possibly TRBD1 for D (5 bases). V was clipped by 1 base and J by 6 bases, with 9 bases between them. Germline V CDR1 and CDR2: MGHRA, YSYEKL. The CDR3 totals 13 residues. The CDR3 coding sequence is TGCGCCAGCAGCCAAGGTCCAGGGAATGGCTACACCTTC. Residues: CASSQGPGNGYTF.

V is TRBV6-4 and J is TRBJ2-6, with 8 bases fitting TRBD1. The CDR3 is 16 residues long. Trimming took 6 bases from V and 0 from J; bases not matched to a gene: 4. The germline gives CDR1 MRHNA, CDR2 SNTAGT. Here the CDR3 reads CASSEGTGSGANVLTF. As DNA, the CDR3 is TGTGCCAGCAGCGAAGGGACAGGCTCTGGGGCCAACGTCCTGACTTTC.

This clone was counted between two and nine times. V is TRBV6-5 and J is TRBJ2-7, with TRBD2 as a possible D gene (7 bases). Germline V gives CDR1 MNHEY, CDR2 SVGAGI. V lost 2 bases, J lost 5 bases, and 13 bases lay in between. The CDR3 extends over 14 amino acids. CDR3 DNA: TGTGCCAGCAGTTACGAGGGCGGGGGCCACGAGCAGTACTTC. It encodes CASSYEGGGHEQYF.

This chain uses TRBV5-1 with TRBJ2-7; D gene uncertain. V was clipped by 1 base and J by 0 bases, with 8 bases between them. CDR1 and CDR2 from the germline V gene are SGHRS and YFSETQ. The CDR3 has 14 residues. The CDR3 DNA reads TGCGCCAGCAGCTTGTCAAGCCCCTCCTACGAGCAGTACTTC. As protein: CASSLSSPSYEQYF.

This chain connects TRBV7-9 to TRBJ2-1; TRBD1 matches at 7 bases. Germline V gives CDR1 SEHNR, CDR2 FQNEAQ (reference sequence). This CDR3 has 16 amino acids. Germline trimming cut 7 bases from V and 2 bases from J; bases unmatched to any gene: 11. CDR3 loop: CASTDWGTDTYNEQFF. CDR3 nucleotides: TGTGCCAGCACCGATTGGGGGACAGATACCTACAATGAGCAGTTCTTC.

On this clone: This sample includes further DNA sequences coding for the same CDR3. The V and J genes are TRBV6-6 and TRBJ2-7; TRBD2 agrees at 7 bases. The germline V gene encodes CDR1 MNHNY and CDR2 SVGAGI (reference sequence). V lost 5 bases to trimming and J lost 3 bases; unmatched junction nucleotides: 7. The CDR3 is 14 residues long. In DNA form, the CDR3 reads TGTGCCAGCAGTCCCCCGCTAGCGGTCTACGAGCAGTACTTC. This sequence encodes CASSPPLAVYEQYF.

The V gene is TRBV5-1, the J gene TRBJ1-5; 8 bases agree with TRBD1. Looked up from germline, CDR1 is SGHRS and CDR2 is YFSETQ. The CDR3 consists of 13 residues. V gave up 4 bases and J gave up 7 bases; unmatched junction bases: 4. The DNA of the CDR3 is TGCGCCAGCAGCCCAGGACAGGGCCAGCCCCAGCATTTT. Translation gives CASSPGQGQPQHF.

This clone was seen once. The chain joins TRBV19 to TRBJ2-1; no firm D call. The CDR3 contains 13 residues. Looked up from germline, CDR1 is LNHDA and CDR2 is SQIVND (reference sequence). V dropped 5 bases and J dropped 0 bases, with 5 bases sitting between them. DNA for the CDR3: TGTGCCAGTAGTGCGATCTCCTACAATGAGCAGTTCTTC. Residues: CASSAISYNEQFF.

V gene TRBV7-9 combines with J gene TRBJ1-1; 9 bases line up with TRBD1. CDR3 length: 13 amino acids. The ends lost 5 bases at V and 4 bases at J; junction bases unmatched: 2. CDR1 and CDR2 from the germline V gene are SEHNR and FQNEAQ (reference sequence). In DNA form, the CDR3 reads TGTGCCAGCAGCGGGGACAGGGCCACTGAAGCTTTCTTT. It translates to CASSGDRATEAFF.

This clone has a single count. The rearrangement uses TRBV30 and TRBJ1-1, with D hard to call. Germline lookup yields CDR1 GTSNPN and CDR2 SVGIG (reference sequence). This CDR3 comprises 14 residues. V dropped 0 bases and J dropped 4 bases, with 12 bases sitting between them. Here the CDR3 DNA reads TGTGCCTGGAGTGTAGAGGGATGGAGCACTGAAGCTTTCTTT. Protein: CAWSVEGWSTEAFF.